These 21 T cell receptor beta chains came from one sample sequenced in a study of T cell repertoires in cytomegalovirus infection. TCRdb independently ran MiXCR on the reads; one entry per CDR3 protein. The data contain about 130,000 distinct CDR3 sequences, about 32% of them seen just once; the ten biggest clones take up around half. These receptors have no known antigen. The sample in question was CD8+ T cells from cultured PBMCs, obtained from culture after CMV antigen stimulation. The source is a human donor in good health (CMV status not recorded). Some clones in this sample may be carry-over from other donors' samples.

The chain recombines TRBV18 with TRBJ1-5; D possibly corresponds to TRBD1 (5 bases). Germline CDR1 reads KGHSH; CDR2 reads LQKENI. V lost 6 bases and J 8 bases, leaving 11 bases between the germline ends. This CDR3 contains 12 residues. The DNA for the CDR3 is TGTGCCAGCTCGGGGGTTGGCGAGCCCCAGCATTTT. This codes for CASSGVGEPQHF.

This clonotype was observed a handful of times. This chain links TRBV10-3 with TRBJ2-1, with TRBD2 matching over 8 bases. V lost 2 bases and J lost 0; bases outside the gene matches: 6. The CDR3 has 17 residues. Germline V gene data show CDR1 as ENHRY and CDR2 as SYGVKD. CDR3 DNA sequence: TGTGCCATCAGTGAGGTGGATAGCGGGGTCTCCTACAATGAGCAGTTCTTC. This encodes CAISEVDSGVSYNEQFF.

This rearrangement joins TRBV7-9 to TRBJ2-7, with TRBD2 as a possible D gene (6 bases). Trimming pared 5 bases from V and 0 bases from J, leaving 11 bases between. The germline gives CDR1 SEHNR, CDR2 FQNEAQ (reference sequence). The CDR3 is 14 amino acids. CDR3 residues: CASSPRLGSYEQYF. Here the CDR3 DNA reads TGTGCCAGCAGCCCCCGACTAGGCTCCTACGAGCAGTACTTC.

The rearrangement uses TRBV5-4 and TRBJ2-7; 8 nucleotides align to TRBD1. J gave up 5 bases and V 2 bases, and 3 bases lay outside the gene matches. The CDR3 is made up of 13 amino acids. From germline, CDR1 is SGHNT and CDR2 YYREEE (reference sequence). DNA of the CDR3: TGTGCCAGCAGCTTCCAGGGGGCTCACGAGCAGTACTTC. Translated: CASSFQGAHEQYF.

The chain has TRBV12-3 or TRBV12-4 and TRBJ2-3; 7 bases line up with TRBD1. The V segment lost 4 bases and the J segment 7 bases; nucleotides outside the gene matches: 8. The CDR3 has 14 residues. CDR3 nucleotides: TGTGCCAGCAGTTCGTCGACAGGGTGGAATACGCAGTATTTT. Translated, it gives CASSSSTGWNTQYF.

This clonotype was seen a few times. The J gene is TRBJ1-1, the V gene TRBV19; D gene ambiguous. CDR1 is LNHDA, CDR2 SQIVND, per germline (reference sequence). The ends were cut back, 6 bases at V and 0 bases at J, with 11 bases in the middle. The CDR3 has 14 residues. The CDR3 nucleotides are TGTGCCAGTAGCGACTCCTCCTTGAACACTGAAGCTTTCTTT. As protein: CASSDSSLNTEAFF. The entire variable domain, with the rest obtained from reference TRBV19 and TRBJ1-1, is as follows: DGGITQSPKYLFRKEGQNVTLSCEQNLNHDAMYWYRQDPGQGLRLIYYSQIVNDFQKGDIAEGYSVSREKKESFPLTVTSAQKNPTAFYLCASSDSSLNTEAFFGQGTRLTVV.

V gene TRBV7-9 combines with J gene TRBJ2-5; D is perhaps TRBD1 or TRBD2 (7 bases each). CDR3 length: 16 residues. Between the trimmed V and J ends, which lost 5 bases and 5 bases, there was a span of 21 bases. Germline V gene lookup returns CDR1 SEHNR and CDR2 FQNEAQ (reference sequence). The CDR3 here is CASSPPPTGTKETQYF. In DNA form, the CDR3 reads TGTGCCAGCAGCCCACCCCCGACAGGGACTAAGGAGACCCAGTACTTC.

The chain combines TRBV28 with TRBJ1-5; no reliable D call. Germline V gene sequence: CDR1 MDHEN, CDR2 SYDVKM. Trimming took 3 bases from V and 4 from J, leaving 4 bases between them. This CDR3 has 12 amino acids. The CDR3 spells CASSLQNQPQHF. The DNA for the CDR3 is TGTGCCAGCAGTTTGCAAAATCAGCCCCAGCATTTT.

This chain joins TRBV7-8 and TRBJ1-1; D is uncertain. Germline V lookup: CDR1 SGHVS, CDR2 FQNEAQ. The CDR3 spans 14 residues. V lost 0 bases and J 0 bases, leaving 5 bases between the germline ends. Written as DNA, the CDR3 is TGTGCCAGCAGCTTAGCGGCTTTGAACACTGAAGCTTTCTTT. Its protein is CASSLAALNTEAFF. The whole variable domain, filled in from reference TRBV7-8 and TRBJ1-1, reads GAGVSQSPRYKVAKRGQDVALRCDPISGHVSLFWYQQALGQGPEFLTYFQNEAQLDKSGLPSDRFFAERPEGSVSTLKIQRTQQEDSAVYLCASSLAALNTEAFFGQGTRLTVV.

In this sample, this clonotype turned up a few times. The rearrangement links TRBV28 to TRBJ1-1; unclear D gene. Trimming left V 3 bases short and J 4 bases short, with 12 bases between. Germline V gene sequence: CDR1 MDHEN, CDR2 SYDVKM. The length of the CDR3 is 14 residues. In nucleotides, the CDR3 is TGTGCCAGCAGTTTGGTACCCCTAACCACTGAAGCTTTCTTT. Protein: CASSLVPLTTEAFF.

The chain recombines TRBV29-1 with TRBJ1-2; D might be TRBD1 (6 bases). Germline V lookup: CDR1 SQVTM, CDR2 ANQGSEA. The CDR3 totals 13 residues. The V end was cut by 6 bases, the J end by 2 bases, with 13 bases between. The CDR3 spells CSVPGHLNYGYTF. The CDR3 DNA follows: TGCAGCGTACCGGGACACCTCAACTATGGCTACACCTTC.

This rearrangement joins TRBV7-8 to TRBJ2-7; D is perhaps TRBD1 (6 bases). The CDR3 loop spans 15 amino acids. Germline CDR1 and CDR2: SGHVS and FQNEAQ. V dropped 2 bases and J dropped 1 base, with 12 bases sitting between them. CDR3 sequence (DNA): TGTGCCAGCAGCTTACAACAGGGTCATTCCTACGAGCAGTACTTC. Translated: CASSLQQGHSYEQYF.

CDR3 nucleotide sequence: TGTGCCAGCAGTCTAAGCTCCTACAATGTTCAGTTCTTC. This codes for CASSLSSYNVQFF. The rearrangement joins TRBV7-2 to TRBJ2-1; no clear D. This CDR3 is built from 13 residues. V gave up 6 bases and J gave up 13 bases, with 19 bases separating them. Per germline, CDR1 SGHTA and CDR2 FQGNSA.

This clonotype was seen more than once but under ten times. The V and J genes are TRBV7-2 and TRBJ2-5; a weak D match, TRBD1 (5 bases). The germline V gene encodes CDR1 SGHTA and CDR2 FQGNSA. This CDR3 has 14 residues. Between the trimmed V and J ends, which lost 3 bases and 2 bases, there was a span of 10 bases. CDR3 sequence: CASSFPGHQETQYF. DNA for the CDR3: TGTGCCAGCAGCTTCCCAGGGCATCAAGAGACCCAGTACTTC.

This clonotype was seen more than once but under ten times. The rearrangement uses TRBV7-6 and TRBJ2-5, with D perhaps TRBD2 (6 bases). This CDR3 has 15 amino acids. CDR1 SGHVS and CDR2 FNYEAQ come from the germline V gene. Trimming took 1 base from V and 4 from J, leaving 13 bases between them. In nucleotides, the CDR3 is TGTGCCAGCAGCTTAGGGAGGGATCGGAGAGAGACCCAGTACTTC. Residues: CASSLGRDRRETQYF. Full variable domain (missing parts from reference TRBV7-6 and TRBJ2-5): GAGVSQSPRYKVTKRGQDVALRCDPISGHVSLYWYRQALGQGPEFLTYFNYEAQQDKSGLPNDRFSAERPEGSISTLTIQRTEQRDSAMYRCASSLGRDRRETQYFGPGTRLLVL.

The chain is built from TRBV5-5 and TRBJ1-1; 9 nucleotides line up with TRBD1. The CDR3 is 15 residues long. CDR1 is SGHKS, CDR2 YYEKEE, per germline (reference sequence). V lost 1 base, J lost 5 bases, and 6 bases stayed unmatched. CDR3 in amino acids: CASSLPRDRVTEAFF. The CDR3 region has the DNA TGTGCCAGCAGCTTGCCCCGGGACAGGGTTACTGAAGCTTTCTTT.

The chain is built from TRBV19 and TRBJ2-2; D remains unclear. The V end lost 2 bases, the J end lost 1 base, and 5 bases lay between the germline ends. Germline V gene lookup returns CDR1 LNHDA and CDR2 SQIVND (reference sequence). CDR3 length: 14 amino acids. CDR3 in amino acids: CASSISKNTGELFF. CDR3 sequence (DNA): TGTGCCAGTAGTATATCGAAGAACACCGGGGAGCTGTTTTTT.

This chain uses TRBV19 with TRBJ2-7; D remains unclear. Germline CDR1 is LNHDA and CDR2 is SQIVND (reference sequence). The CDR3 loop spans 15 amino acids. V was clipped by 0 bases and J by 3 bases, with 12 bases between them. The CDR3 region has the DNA TGTGCCAGTAGTATAGATGCGAGGACCTACTACGAGCAGTACTTC. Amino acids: CASSIDARTYYEQYF.

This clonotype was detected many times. The DNA for the CDR3 is TGTGCCAGCTCCCCGTCGAACACCGGGGAGCTGTTTTTT. Residues: CASSPSNTGELFF. This sequence joins TRBV9 and TRBJ2-2; unclear D gene. V was trimmed by 7 bases and J by 0 bases, leaving 7 bases between them. Germline CDR1 SGDLS, CDR2 YYNGEE. CDR3 length equals 13 residues.

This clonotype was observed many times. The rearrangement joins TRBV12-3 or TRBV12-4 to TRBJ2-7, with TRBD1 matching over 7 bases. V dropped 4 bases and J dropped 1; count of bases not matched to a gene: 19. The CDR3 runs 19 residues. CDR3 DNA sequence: TGTGCCAGCAGTTCCTCGCGCCTAAAAGACAGGGACCTTTCCTACGAGCAGTACTTC. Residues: CASSSSRLKDRDLSYEQYF.

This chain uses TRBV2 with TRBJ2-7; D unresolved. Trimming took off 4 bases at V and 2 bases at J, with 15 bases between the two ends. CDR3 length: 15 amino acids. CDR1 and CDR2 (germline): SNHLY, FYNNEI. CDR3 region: CASSVTGLPTYEQYF. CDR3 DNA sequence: TGTGCCAGCAGTGTGACCGGATTACCTACCTACGAGCAGTACTTC.